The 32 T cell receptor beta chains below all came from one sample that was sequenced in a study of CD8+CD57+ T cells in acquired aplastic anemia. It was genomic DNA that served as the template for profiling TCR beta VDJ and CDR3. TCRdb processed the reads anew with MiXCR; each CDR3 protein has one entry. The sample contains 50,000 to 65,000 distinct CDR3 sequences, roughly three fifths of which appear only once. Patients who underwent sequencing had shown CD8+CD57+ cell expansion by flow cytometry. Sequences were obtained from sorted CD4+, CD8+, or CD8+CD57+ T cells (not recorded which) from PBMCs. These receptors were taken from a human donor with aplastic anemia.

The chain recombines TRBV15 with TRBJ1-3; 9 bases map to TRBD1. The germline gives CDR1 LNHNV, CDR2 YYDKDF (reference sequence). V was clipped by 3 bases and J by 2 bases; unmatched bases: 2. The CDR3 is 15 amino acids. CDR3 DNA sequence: TGTGCCACCAGCAGCGGGACAGGGACTGGAAACACCATATATTTT. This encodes CATSSGTGTGNTIYF.

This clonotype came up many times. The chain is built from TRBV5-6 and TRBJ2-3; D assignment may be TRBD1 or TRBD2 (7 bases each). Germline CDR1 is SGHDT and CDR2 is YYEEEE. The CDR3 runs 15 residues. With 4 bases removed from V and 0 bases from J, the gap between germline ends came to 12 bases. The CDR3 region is CASSPGGQSTDTQYF. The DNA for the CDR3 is TGTGCCAGCAGCCCGGGGGGACAGAGCACAGATACGCAGTATTTT.

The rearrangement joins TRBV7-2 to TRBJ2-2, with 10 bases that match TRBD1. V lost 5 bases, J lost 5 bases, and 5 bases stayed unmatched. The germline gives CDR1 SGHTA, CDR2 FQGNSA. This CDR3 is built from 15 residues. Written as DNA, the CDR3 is TGTGCCAGCAGCCCTCGGACAGGGGGGACCGGGGAGCTGTTTTTT. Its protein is CASSPRTGGTGELFF.

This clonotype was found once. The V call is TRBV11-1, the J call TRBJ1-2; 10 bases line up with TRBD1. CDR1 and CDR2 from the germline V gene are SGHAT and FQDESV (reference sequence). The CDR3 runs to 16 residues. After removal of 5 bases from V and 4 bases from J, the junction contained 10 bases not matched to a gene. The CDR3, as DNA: TGTGCCAGCAGCCCGAAGACAGGGGGCGCGGGCTATGGCTACACCTTC. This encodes CASSPKTGGAGYGYTF.

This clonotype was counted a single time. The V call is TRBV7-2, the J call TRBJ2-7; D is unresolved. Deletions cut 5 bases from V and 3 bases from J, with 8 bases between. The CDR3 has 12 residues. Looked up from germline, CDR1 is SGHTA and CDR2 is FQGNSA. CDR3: CASSPNLYEQYF. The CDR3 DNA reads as TGTGCCAGCAGCCCCAACCTCTACGAGCAGTACTTC. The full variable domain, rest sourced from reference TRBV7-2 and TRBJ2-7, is GAGVSQSPSNKVTEKGKDVELRCDPISGHTALYWYRQSLGQGLEFLIYFQGNSAPDKSGLPSDRFSAERTGGSVSTLTIQRTQQEDSAVYLCASSPNLYEQYFGPGTRLTVT.

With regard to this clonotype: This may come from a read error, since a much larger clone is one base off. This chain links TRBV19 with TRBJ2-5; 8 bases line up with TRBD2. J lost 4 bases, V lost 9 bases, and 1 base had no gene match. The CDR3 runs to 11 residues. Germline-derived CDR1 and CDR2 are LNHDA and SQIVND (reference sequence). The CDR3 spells CASSGRETQYF. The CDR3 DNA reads TGTGCCAGCAGCGGGAGAGAGACCCAGTACTTC.

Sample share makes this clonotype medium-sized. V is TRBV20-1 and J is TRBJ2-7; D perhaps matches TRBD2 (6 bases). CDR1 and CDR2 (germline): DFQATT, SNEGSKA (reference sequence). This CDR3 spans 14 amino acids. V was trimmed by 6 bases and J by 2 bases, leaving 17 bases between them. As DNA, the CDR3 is TGCAGTGCACCTTCGGGGGTCTCAACCTACGAGCAGTACTTC. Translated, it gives CSAPSGVSTYEQYF.

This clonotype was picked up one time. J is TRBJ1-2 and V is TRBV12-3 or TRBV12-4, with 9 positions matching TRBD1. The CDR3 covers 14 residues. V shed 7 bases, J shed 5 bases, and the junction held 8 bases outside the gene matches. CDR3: CASTLTGGWYGYTF. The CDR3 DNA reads TGTGCCAGCACCCTAACAGGGGGCTGGTATGGCTACACCTTC.

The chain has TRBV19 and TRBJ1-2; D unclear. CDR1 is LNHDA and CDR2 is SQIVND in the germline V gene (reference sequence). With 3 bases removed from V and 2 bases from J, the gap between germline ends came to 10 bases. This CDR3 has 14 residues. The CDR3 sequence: CASSIGPGNYGYTF. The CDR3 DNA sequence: TGTGCCAGTAGTATCGGTCCGGGGAACTATGGCTACACCTTC.

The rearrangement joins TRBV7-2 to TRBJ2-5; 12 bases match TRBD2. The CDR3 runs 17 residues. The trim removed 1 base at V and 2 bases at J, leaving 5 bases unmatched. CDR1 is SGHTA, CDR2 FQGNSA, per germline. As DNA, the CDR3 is TGTGCCAGCAGCTTAGGGCTCCTAGCGGGGGGGCAAGAGACCCAGTACTTC. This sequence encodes CASSLGLLAGGQETQYF.

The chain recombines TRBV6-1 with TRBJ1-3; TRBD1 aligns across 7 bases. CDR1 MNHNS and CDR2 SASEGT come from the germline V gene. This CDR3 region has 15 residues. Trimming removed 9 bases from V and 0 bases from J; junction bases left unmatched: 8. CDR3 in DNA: TGTGCCAGTTTAGCTGGACAGGACTCTGGAAACACCATATATTTT. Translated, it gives CASLAGQDSGNTIYF.

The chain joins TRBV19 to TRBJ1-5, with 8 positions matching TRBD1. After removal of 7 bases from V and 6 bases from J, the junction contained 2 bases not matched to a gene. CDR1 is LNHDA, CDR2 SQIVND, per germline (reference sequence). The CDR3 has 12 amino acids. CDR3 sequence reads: CASMQGAQPQHF. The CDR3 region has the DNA TGTGCCAGTATGCAGGGGGCTCAGCCCCAGCATTTT. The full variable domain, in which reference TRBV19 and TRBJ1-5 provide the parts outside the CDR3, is DGGITQSPKYLFRKEGQNVTLSCEQNLNHDAMYWYRQDPGQGLRLIYYSQIVNDFQKGDIAEGYSVSREKKESFPLTVTSAQKNPTAFYLCASMQGAQPQHFGDGTRLSIL.

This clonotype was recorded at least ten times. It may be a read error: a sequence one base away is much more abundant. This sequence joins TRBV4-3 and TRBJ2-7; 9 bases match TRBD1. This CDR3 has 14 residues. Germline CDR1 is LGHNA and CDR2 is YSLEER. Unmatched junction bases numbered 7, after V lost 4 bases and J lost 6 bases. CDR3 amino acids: CASSRRTGDCEQYF. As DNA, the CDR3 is TGCGCCAGCAGCCGTCGGACAGGGGATTGCGAGCAGTACTTC.

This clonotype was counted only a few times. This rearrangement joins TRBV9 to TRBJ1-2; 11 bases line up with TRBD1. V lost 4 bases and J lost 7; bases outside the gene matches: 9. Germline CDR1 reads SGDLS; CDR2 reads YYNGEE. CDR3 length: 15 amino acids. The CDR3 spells CASSMSDRGLGGYTF. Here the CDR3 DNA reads TGTGCCAGCAGCATGTCGGACAGGGGGCTCGGTGGCTACACCTTC.

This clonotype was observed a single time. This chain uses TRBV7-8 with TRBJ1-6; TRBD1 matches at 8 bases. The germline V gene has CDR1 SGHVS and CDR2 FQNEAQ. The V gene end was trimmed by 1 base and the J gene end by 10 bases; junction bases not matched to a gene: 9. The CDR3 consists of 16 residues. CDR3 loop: CASSLGTGTNLSPLHF. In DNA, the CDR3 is TGTGCCAGCAGCTTAGGGACAGGGACCAACCTATCACCCCTCCACTTT.

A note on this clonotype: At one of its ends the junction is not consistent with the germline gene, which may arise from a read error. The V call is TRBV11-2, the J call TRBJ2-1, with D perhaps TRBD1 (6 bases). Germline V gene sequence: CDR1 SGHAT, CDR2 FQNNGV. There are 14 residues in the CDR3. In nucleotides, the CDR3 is TGTGCCAGCAGCGGGTATGACAGGATGCGGGTCGGTGTCTTC. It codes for CASSGYDRMRVGVF.

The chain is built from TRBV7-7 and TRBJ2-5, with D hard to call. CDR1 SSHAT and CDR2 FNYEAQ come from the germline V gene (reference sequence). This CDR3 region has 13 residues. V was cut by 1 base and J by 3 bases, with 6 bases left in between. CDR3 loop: CASSLGWKETQYF. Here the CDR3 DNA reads TGTGCCAGCAGCTTAGGCTGGAAAGAGACCCAGTACTTC.

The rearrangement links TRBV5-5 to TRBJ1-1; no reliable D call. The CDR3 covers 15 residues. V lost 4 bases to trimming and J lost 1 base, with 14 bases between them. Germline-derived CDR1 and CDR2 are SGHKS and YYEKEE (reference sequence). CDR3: CASSPVQNPNTEAFF. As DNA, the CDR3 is TGTGCCAGCAGCCCAGTACAAAACCCGAACACTGAAGCTTTCTTT.

The CDR3 sequence is CACRDAPHNEQFF. DNA for the CDR3: TGTGCCTGCCGGGACGCGCCTCACAATGAGCAGTTCTTC. The rearrangement uses TRBV15 and TRBJ2-1, with D perhaps given as TRBD1 or TRBD2 (5 bases each). Germline V CDR1 and CDR2: LNHNV, YYDKDF (reference sequence). The CDR3 runs 13 residues. The V gene lost 11 bases and the J gene lost 5 bases, with 16 bases spanning the gap.

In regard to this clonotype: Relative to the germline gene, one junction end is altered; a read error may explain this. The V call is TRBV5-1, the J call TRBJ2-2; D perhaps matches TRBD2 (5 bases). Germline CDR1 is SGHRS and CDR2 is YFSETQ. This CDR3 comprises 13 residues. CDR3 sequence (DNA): TGCGCCAGCAGCCCACGGAACACCGGGGAGCCGTTTTTT. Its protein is CASSPRNTGEPFF. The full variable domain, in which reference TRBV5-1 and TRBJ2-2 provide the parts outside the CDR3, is KAGVTQTPRYLIKTRGQQVTLSCSPISGHRSVSWYQQTPGQGLQFLFEYFSETQRNKGNFPGRFSGRQFSNSRSEMNVSTLELGDSALYLCASSPRNTGEPFFGEGSRLTVL.

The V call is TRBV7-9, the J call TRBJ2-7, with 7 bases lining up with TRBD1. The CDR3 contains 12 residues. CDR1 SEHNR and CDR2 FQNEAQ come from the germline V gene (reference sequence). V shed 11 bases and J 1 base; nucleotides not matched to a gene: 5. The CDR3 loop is CAGQADSYEQYF. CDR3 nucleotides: TGTGCCGGACAGGCAGATTCCTACGAGCAGTACTTC.

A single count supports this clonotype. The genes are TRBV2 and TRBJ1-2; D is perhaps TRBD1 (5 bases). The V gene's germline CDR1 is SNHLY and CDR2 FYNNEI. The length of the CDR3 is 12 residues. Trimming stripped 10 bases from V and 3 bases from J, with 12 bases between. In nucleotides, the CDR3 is TGTGCCACGAGAGGGGAGGACTATGGCTACACCTTC. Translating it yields CATRGEDYGYTF. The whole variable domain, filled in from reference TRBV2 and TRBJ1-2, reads EPEVTQTPSHQVTQMGQEVILRCVPISNHLYFYWYRQILGQKVEFLVSFYNNEISEKSEIFDDQFSVERPDGSNFTLKIRSTKLEDSAMYFCATRGEDYGYTFGSGTRLTVV.

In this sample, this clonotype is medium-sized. The CDR3 bases are TGCAGTGCTCGTTCGTGGGACAGCCCCTCCTACGAGCAGTACTTC. This gives the protein CSARSWDSPSYEQYF. V usage is TRBV20-1 and J usage is TRBJ2-7; 7 bases are a match to TRBD1. CDR3 size: 15 residues. Germline trimming cut 5 bases from V and 0 bases from J; bases unmatched to any gene: 10. Germline values: CDR1 DFQATT, CDR2 SNEGSKA (reference sequence).

The chain's CDR3 is CAIGSYANTGELFF. DNA for the CDR3: TGTGCCATCGGGAGTTACGCGAACACCGGGGAGCTGTTTTTT. This sequence joins TRBV27 and TRBJ2-2; TRBD2 might be the D (6 bases). Trimming removed 10 bases at V and 0 bases at J, with 12 bases between. The CDR3 sequence is 14 residues long. Germline V gene sequence: CDR1 MNHEY, CDR2 SMNVEV (reference sequence).

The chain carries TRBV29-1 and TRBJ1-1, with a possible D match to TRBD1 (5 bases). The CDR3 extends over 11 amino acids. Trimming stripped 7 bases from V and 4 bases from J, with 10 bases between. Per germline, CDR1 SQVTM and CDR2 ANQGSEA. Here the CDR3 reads CSAWGGTEAFF. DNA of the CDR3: TGCAGCGCCTGGGGCGGCACTGAAGCTTTCTTT.

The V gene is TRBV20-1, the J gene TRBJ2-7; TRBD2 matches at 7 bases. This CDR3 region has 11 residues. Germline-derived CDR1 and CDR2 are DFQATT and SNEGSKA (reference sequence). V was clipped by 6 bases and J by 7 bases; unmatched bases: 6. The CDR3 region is CSASTSVEQYF. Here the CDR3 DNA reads TGCAGTGCCTCTACTAGCGTTGAGCAGTACTTC.

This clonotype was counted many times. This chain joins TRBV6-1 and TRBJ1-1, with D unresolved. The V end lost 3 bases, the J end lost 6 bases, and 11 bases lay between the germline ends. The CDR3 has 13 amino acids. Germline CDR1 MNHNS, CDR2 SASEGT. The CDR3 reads CASSEEWVAEAFF. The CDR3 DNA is TGTGCCAGCAGTGAGGAGTGGGTGGCTGAAGCTTTCTTT.

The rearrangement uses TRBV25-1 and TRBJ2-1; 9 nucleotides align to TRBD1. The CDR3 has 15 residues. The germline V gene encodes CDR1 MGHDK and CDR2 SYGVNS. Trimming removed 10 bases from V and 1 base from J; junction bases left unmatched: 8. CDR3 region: CAISSGTGSYNEQFF. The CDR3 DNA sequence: TGTGCCATCTCCTCCGGGACAGGGTCCTACAATGAGCAGTTCTTC.

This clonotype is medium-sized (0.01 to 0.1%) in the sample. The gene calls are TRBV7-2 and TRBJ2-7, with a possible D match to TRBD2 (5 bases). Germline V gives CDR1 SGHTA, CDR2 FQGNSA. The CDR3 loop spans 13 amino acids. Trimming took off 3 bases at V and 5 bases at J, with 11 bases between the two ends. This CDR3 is CASSFVLGDEQYF. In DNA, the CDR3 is TGTGCCAGCAGCTTTGTTCTCGGGGACGAGCAGTACTTC.

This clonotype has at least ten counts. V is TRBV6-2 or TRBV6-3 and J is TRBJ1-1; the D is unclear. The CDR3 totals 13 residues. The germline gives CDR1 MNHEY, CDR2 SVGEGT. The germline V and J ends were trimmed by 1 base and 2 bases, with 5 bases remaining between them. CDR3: CASSYLYNTEAFF. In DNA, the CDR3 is TGTGCCAGCAGTTACTTATACAACACTGAAGCTTTCTTT.

The chain's CDR3 is CASSRTGTRRAQYF. DNA for the CDR3: TGTGCCAGCAGCCGGACCGGGACAAGGCGGGCCCAGTACTTC. This chain joins TRBV7-2 and TRBJ2-7, with D possibly being TRBD1 (6 bases). Germline lookup yields CDR1 SGHTA and CDR2 FQGNSA. This CDR3 comprises 14 residues. Trimming took 5 bases from V and 10 from J, leaving 21 bases between them.

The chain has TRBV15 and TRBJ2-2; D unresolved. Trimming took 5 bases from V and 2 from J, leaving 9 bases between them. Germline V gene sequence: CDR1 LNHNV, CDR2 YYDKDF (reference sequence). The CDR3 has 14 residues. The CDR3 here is CATSGQDNTGELFF. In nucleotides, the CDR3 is TGTGCCACCAGCGGGCAGGACAACACCGGGGAGCTGTTTTTT.